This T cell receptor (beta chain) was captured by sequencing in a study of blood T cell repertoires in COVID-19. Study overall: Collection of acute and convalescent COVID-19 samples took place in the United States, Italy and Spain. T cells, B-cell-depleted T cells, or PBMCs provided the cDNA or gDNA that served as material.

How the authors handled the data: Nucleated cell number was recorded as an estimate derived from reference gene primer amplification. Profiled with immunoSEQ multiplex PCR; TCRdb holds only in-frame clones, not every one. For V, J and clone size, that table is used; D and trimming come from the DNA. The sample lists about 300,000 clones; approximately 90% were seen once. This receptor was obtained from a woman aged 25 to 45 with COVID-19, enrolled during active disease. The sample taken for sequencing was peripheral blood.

The CDR3 sequence: CASSLEMRKQGGLNEQFF. The CDR3 DNA reads TGTGCCAGCAGCTTAGAGATGAGGAAACAGGGGGGCCTCAATGAGCAGTTCTTC. V gene TRBV7-9 combines with J gene TRBJ2-1; 8 bases line up with TRBD1. CDR3 length: 18 residues. Germline CDR1 is SEHNR and CDR2 is FQNEAQ (reference sequence). With 1 base clipped from V and 6 bases from J, the junction kept 14 bases outside the gene matches.